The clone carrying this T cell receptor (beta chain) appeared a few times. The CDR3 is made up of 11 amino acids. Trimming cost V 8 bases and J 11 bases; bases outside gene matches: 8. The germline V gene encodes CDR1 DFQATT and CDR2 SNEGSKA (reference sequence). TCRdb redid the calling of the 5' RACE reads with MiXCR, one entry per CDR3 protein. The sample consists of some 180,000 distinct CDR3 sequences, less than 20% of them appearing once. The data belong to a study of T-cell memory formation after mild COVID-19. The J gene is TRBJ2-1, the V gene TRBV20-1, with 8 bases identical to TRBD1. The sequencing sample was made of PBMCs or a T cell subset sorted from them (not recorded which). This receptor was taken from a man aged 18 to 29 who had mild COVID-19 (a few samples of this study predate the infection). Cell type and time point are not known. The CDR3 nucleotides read TGCAGTTCCCGGGGACAGGCCAAGCAGTTCTTC. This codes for CSSRGQAKQFF.